A single sample gave rise to the 17 T cell receptor beta chains below, sequenced in a study of beta chain features in type 1 diabetes. Reverse transcribing all isolated RNA meant expressed TCRB transcripts were sequenced. Assay: immunoSEQ multiplex PCR; the TCRdb copy retains only in-frame clones and omits some. The sample lists roughly 350,000 clones, roughly 11% occurring once. The sequenced sample was naive CD4+ T cells from blood. The origin of the receptors is a woman aged 25 to 45 in good health.

This clone appeared a few times. CDR3 loop: CASSPRTSGRATNEQFF. CDR3 nucleotide sequence: TGTGCCAGCTCACCGCGGACTAGCGGGAGGGCCACCAATGAGCAGTTCTTC. This rearrangement joins TRBV18 to TRBJ2-1; TRBD2 aligns across 15 bases. The CDR3 is made up of 17 amino acids. The V gene end was trimmed by 3 bases and the J gene end by 6 bases; junction bases not matched to a gene: 6. Germline lookup yields CDR1 KGHSH and CDR2 LQKENI.

This clone showed up just a few times. CDR3 DNA sequence: TGCGCCAGCAGCCGACTAGCGGATCGAACCTACGAGCAGTACTTC. Its protein product is CASSRLADRTYEQYF. This sequence joins TRBV5-1 and TRBJ2-7, with 9 positions matching TRBD2. V shed 4 bases and J 2 bases; nucleotides not matched to a gene: 7. The CDR3 is 15 residues long. Germline CDR1 reads SGHRS; CDR2 reads YFSETQ.

Only a few counts were recorded for this clone. The chain is built from TRBV6-6 and TRBJ2-1; D possibly corresponds to TRBD2 (6 bases). V was pared by 10 bases and J by 0 bases, with 16 bases between. The CDR3 covers 15 residues. The germline V gene encodes CDR1 MNHNY and CDR2 SVGAGI (reference sequence). The chain's CDR3 is CATCSGPYSYNEQFF. The CDR3 nucleotides read TGTGCCACCTGTAGCGGCCCCTACTCCTACAATGAGCAGTTCTTC.

This chain connects TRBV18 to TRBJ1-1, with 7 bases fitting TRBD1. Germline CDR1 is KGHSH and CDR2 is LQKENI. This CDR3 is built from 13 residues. V lost 6 bases to trimming and J lost 4 bases; unmatched junction nucleotides: 5. The CDR3 loop reads CASSQGQFTEAFF. CDR3 sequence (DNA): TGTGCCAGCTCTCAGGGACAGTTCACTGAAGCTTTCTTT.

This clone was observed a few times. In DNA, the CDR3 is TGTGCCAGCAGATCCAATTATGGCTACACCTTC. This sequence encodes CASRSNYGYTF. The J gene is TRBJ1-2, the V gene TRBV28; D is uncertain. CDR1 and CDR2 (germline): MDHEN, SYDVKM. The germline V and J ends were trimmed by 6 bases and 5 bases, with 7 bases remaining between them. The CDR3 loop spans 11 amino acids.

The rearrangement joins TRBV10-3 to TRBJ1-5; 9 nucleotides line up with TRBD1. The CDR3 contains 17 residues. Germline CDR1 and CDR2: ENHRY and SYGVKD. The ends lost 6 bases at V and 6 bases at J; junction bases unmatched: 15. CDR3 residues: CAIRLPIGGQGCQPQHF. The CDR3 region has the DNA TGTGCCATCAGACTTCCCATAGGGGGACAGGGATGTCAGCCCCAGCATTTT.

The chain couples TRBV19 to TRBJ2-1; 12 bases align to TRBD2. The J segment lost 5 bases and the V segment lost 10 bases, leaving 6 bases of the junction unmatched. The CDR3 has 14 residues. Germline V gives CDR1 LNHDA, CDR2 SQIVND (reference sequence). Here the CDR3 reads CATKTSGRNNEQFF. CDR3 in DNA: TGTGCCACCAAGACTAGCGGGAGAAACAATGAGCAGTTCTTC.

The chain uses TRBV7-2 and TRBJ2-7, with D maybe TRBD1 (5 bases). Between the trimmed V and J ends, which lost 5 bases and 1 base, there was a span of 15 bases. Germline V CDR1 and CDR2: SGHTA, FQGNSA. This CDR3 spans 15 amino acids. The CDR3 bases are TGTGCCAGCAGCGACAGAATCAGGGATTCCTACGAGCAGTACTTC. Amino acid sequence: CASSDRIRDSYEQYF.

This sequence joins TRBV19 and TRBJ2-1, with 15 bases lining up with TRBD2. This CDR3 has 16 amino acids. Germline V gives CDR1 LNHDA, CDR2 SQIVND (reference sequence). V trimming: 6 bases; J trimming: 7 bases; junction bases outside the gene matches: 7. CDR3 DNA sequence: TGTGCCAGTAGCCCGGGACTAGCGGGAGGTTGGAATGAGCAGTTCTTC. Its protein product is CASSPGLAGGWNEQFF.

This clone occurred a few times. V and J are TRBV5-6 and TRBJ2-2; TRBD2 is a possible D gene (5 bases). The CDR3 consists of 14 residues. The germline gives CDR1 SGHDT, CDR2 YYEEEE. V was clipped by 4 bases and J by 4 bases, with 11 bases between them. The CDR3 sequence is CASSDRLSTGELFF. The CDR3, as DNA: TGTGCCAGCAGCGATAGACTATCCACCGGGGAGCTGTTTTTT.

This clone has more than one count but fewer than ten. The J gene is TRBJ2-1, the V gene TRBV5-1; the match to TRBD2 covers 11 bases. V gave up 0 bases and J gave up 2 bases; unmatched junction bases: 4. CDR3 length: 17 residues. In germline, CDR1 is SGHRS, CDR2 YFSETQ. CDR3 loop: CASSLEASGGTYNEQFF. The CDR3 DNA follows: TGCGCCAGCAGCTTGGAGGCTAGCGGGGGGACCTACAATGAGCAGTTCTTC.

Remarks on this clone: The same CDR3 is also encoded by other DNA sequences in this sample. The V and J genes are TRBV9 and TRBJ2-3; 14 bases agree with TRBD2. The junction had 9 bases not matched to a gene; V was cut back by 0 bases and J by 6 bases. Per the germline V gene, CDR1 is SGDLS and CDR2 is YYNGEE. The CDR3 spans 18 residues. The CDR3 is CASSVESGLAGEQDTQYF. CDR3 in DNA: TGTGCCAGCAGCGTAGAGTCGGGACTAGCGGGAGAGCAGGATACGCAGTATTTT.

This clone appeared a few times. The chain has TRBV18 and TRBJ1-4, with 7 bases aligning to TRBD1. Unmatched junction bases numbered 2, after V lost 0 bases and J lost 4 bases. CDR3 length: 15 residues. The germline CDR1 and CDR2 sequences are KGHSH and LQKENI. The chain's CDR3 is CASSPPGQYNEKLFF. The CDR3 DNA reads as TGTGCCAGCTCACCACCGGGACAGTATAATGAAAAACTGTTTTTT.

The chain recombines TRBV6-6 with TRBJ1-2; the match to TRBD1 covers 9 bases. Germline trimming cut 6 bases from V and 2 bases from J; bases unmatched to any gene: 1. This CDR3 contains 13 residues. From germline, CDR1 is MNHNY and CDR2 SVGAGI (reference sequence). The CDR3 DNA reads TGTGCCAGCAGAGGGACAGGGAACTATGGCTACACCTTC. It yields the protein CASRGTGNYGYTF.

The chain couples TRBV7-2 to TRBJ1-5, with a weak D call TRBD1 (6 bases). Germline-derived CDR1 and CDR2 are SGHTA and FQGNSA. Trimming stripped 1 base from V and 3 bases from J, with 10 bases between. The CDR3 has 15 residues. Written as DNA, the CDR3 is TGTGCCAGCAGCTTAGTACGGACAGTCAATCAGCCCCAGCATTTT. This codes for CASSLVRTVNQPQHF.

The V and J genes are TRBV5-4 and TRBJ2-1, with D possibly TRBD2 on 6 matching bases. This CDR3 contains 15 residues. Germline V gene lookup returns CDR1 SGHNT and CDR2 YYREEE (reference sequence). Trimming removed 3 bases at V and 4 bases at J, with 14 bases between. CDR3 DNA: TGTGCCAGCAGCTCAGGGACTTATCCTTACAATGAGCAGTTCTTC. Amino acid sequence: CASSSGTYPYNEQFF.

The gene calls are TRBV2 and TRBJ1-1; D remains unclear. Deletions cut 5 bases from V and 1 base from J, with 14 bases between. From germline, CDR1 is SNHLY and CDR2 FYNNEI. This CDR3 has 15 amino acids. Here the CDR3 DNA reads TGTGCCAGCAGTTCCCGCGTAATACCGAACACTGAAGCTTTCTTT. It yields the protein CASSSRVIPNTEAFF.